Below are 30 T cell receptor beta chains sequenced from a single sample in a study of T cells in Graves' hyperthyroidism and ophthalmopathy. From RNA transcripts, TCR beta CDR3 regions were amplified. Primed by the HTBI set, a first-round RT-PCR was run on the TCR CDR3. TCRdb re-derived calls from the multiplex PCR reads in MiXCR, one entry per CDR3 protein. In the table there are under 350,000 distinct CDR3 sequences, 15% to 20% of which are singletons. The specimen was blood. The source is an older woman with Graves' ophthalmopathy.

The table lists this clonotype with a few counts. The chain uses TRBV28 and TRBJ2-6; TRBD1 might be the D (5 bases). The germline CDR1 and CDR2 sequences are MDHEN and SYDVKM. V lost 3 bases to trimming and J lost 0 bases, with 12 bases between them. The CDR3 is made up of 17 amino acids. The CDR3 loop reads CASSFRGGISGANVLTF. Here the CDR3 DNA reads TGTGCCAGCAGTTTTAGGGGCGGAATCTCTGGGGCCAACGTCCTGACTTTC.

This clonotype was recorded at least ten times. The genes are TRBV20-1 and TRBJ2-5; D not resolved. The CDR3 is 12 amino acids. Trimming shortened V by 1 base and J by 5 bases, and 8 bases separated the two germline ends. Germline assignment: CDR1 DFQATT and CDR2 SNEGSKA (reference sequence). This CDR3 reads CSARGKAETQYF. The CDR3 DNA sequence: TGCAGTGCTAGAGGAAAAGCGGAGACCCAGTACTTC.

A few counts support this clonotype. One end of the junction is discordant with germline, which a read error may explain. Written as DNA, the CDR3 is TGCAGTGCTGGAGAAGGTCCGCGGTGGTCACCCCTCCACTTT. This encodes CSAGEGPRWSPLHF. This rearrangement joins TRBV20-1 to TRBJ1-6; D not certain. The CDR3 contains 14 residues. Germline-derived CDR1 and CDR2 are DFQATT and SNEGSKA (reference sequence).

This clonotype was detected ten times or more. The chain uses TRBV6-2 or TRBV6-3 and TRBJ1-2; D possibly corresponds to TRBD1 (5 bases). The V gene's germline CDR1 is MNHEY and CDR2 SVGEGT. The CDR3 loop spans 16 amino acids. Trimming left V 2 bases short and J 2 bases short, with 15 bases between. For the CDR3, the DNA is TGTGCCAGCAGTTACCTGAGGACACGGCGAAACTATGGCTACACCTTC. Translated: CASSYLRTRRNYGYTF.

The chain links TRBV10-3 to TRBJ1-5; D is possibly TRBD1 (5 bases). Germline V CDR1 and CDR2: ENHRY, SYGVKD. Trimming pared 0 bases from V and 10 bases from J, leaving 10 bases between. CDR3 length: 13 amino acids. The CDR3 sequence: CAISESGEQPQHF. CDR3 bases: TGTGCCATCAGTGAGTCAGGGGAACAACCCCAGCATTTT.

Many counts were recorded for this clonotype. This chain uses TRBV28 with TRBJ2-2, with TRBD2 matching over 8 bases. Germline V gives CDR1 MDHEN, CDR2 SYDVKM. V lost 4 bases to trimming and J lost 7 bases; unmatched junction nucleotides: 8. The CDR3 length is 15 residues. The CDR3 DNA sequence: TGTGCCAGCAGTTATGTTAGCGGGATCATCGGGGAGCTGTTTTTT. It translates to CASSYVSGIIGELFF.

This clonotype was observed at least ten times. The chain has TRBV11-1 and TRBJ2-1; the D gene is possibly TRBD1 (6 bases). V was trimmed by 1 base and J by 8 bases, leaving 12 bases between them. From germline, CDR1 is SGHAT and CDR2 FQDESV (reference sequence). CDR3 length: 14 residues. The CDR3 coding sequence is TGTGCCAGCAGCTTAGACAGGGCCTCGTATGAGCAGTTCTTC. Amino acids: CASSLDRASYEQFF.

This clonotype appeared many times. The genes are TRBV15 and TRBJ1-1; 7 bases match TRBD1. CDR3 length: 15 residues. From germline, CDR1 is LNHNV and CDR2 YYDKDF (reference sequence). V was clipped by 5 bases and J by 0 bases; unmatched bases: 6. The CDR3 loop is CATSRGQAMNTEAFF. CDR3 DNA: TGTGCCACCAGCCGAGGACAGGCCATGAACACTGAAGCTTTCTTT.

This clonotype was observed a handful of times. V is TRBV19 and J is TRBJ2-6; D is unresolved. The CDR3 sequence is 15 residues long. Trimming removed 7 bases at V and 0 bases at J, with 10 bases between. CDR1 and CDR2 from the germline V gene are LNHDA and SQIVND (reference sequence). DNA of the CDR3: TGTGCCAGTAAGCCTGGGGTCTCTGGGGCCAACGTCCTGACTTTC. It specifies CASKPGVSGANVLTF. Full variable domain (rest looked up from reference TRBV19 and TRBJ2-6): DGGITQSPKYLFRKEGQNVTLSCEQNLNHDAMYWYRQDPGQGLRLIYYSQIVNDFQKGDIAEGYSVSREKKESFPLTVTSAQKNPTAFYLCASKPGVSGANVLTFGAGSRLTVL.

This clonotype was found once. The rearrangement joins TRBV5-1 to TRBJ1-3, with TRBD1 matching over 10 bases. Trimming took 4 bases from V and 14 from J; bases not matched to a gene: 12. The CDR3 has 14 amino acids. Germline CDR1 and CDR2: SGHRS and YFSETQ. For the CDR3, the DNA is TGCGCCAGCAGCCCTTTCGACAGGGGGCGGCCCTTATATTTT. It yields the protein CASSPFDRGRPLYF. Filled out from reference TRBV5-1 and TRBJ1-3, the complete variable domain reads KAGVTQTPRYLIKTRGQQVTLSCSPISGHRSVSWYQQTPGQGLQFLFEYFSETQRNKGNFPGRFSGRQFSNSRSEMNVSTLELGDSALYLCASSPFDRGRPLYFGEGSWLTVV.

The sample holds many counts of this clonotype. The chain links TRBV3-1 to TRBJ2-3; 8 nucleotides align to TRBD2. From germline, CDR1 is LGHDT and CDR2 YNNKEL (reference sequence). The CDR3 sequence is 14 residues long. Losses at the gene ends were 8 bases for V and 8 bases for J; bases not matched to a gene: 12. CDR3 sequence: CASGEGLGAGTQYF. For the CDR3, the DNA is TGTGCCAGCGGCGAGGGACTAGGGGCCGGTACGCAGTATTTT.

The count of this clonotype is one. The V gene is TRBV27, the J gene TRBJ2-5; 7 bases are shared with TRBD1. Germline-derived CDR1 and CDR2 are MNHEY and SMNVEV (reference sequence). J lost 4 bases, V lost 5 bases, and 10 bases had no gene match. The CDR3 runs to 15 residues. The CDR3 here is CASSPGQEHSETQYF. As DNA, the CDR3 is TGTGCCAGCAGTCCCGGACAGGAACACTCAGAGACCCAGTACTTC.

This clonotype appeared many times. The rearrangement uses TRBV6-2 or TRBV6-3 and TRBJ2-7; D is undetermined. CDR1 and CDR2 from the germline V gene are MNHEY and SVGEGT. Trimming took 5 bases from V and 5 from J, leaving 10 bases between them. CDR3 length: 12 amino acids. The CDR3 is CASSQREHEQYF. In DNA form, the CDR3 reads TGTGCCAGCAGTCAAAGGGAACACGAGCAGTACTTC.

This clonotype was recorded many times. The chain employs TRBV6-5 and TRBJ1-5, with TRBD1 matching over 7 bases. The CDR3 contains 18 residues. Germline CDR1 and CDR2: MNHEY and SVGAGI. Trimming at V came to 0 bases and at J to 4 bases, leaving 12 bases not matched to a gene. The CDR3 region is CASSYSRDRENPNQPQHF. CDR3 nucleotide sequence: TGTGCCAGCAGTTACTCGAGGGACAGAGAAAACCCTAATCAGCCCCAGCATTTT.

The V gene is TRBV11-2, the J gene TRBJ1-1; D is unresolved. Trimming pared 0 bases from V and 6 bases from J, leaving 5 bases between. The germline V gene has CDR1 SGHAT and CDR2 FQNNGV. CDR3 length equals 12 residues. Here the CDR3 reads CASSLDQAEAFF. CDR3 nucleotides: TGTGCCAGCAGCTTAGATCAGGCTGAAGCTTTCTTT.

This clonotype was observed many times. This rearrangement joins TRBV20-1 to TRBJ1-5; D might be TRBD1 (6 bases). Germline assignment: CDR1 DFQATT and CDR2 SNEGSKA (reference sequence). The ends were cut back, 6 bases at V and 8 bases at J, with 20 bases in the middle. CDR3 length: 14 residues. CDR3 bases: TGCAGTGCCCTGGGGGGAGGGGGAGGCGAGCCCCAGCATTTT. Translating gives CSALGGGGGEPQHF.

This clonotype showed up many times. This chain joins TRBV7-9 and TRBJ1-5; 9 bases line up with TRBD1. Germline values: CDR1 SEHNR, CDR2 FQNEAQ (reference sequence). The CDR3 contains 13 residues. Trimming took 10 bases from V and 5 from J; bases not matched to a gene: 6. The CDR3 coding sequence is TGTGCCACCACGGACAGGGGTTATCAGCCCCAGCATTTT. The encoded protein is CATTDRGYQPQHF.

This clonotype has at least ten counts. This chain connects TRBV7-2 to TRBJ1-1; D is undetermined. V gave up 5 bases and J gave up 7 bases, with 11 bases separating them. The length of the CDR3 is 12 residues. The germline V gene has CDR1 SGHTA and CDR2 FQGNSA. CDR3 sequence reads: CASSLRIGEAFF. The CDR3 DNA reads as TGTGCCAGCAGCCTGAGGATTGGTGAAGCTTTCTTT.

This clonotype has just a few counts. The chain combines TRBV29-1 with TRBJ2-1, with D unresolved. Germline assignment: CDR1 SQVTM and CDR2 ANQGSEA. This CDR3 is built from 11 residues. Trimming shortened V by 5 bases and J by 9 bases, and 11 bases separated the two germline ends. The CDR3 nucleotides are TGCAGCGTTCGGACCTCCAGTGAGCAGTTCTTC. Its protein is CSVRTSSEQFF.

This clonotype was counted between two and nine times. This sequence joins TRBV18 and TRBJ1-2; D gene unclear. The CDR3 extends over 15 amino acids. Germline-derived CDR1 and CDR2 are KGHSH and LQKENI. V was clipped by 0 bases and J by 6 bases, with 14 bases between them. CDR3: CASSPPVFTGNGYTF. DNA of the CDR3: TGTGCCAGCTCACCACCGGTTTTCACGGGGAATGGCTACACCTTC.

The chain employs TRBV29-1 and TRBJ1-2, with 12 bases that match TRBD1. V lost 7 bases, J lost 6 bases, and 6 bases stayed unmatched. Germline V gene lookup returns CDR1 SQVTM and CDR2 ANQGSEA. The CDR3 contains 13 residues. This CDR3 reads CSDSGQGADGYTF. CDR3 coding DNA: TGCAGCGATTCGGGACAGGGGGCGGATGGCTACACCTTC.

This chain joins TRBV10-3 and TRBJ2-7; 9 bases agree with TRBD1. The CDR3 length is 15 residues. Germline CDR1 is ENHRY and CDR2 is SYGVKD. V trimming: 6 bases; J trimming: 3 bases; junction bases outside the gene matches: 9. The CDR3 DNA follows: TGTGCCATCAGGGGTACCGGGACAGGGAGCTACGAGCAGTACTTC. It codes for CAIRGTGTGSYEQYF.

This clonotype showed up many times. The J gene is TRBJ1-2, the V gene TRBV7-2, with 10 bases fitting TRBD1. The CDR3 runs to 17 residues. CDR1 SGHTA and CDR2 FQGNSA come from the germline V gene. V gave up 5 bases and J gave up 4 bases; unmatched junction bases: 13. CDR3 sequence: CASSAGTGTGARYGYTF. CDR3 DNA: TGTGCCAGCAGCGCGGGGACCGGGACAGGGGCTCGCTATGGCTACACCTTC.

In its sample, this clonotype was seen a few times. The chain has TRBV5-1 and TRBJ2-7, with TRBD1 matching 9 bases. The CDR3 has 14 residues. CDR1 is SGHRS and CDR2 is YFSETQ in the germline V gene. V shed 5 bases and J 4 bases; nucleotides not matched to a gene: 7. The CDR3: CASRTTGGSYEQYF. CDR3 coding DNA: TGCGCCAGCAGAACAACAGGGGGCTCTTACGAGCAGTACTTC.

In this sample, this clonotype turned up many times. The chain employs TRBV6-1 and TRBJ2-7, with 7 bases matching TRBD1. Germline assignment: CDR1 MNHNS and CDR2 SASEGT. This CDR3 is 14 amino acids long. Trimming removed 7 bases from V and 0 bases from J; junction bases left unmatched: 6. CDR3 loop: CASTGTASSYEQYF. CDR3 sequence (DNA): TGTGCCAGCACCGGGACAGCGAGCTCCTACGAGCAGTACTTC.

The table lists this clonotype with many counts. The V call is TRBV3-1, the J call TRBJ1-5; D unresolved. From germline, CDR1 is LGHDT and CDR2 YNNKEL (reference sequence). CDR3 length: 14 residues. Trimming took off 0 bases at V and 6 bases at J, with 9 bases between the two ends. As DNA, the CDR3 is TGTGCCAGCAGCCAAGAGGCGTTGGGTCAGCCCCAGCATTTT. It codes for CASSQEALGQPQHF.

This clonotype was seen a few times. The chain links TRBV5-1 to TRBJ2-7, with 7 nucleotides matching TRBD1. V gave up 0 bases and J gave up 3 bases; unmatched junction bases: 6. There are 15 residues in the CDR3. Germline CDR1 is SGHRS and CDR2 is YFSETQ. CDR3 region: CASSLAHRDSYEQYF. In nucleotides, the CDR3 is TGCGCCAGCAGCTTGGCCCACCGGGACAGCTACGAGCAGTACTTC.

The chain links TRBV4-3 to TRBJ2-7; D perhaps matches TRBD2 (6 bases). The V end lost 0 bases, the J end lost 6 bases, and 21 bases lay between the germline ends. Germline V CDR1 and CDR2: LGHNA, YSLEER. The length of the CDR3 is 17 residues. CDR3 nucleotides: TGCGCCAGCAGCCAAGAGTTGAAATGGGGCGGGAAGCGCGAGCAGTACTTC. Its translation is CASSQELKWGGKREQYF.

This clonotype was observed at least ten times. The CDR3 coding sequence is TGCGCCAGCTGGAGGGGACAGGGACAAACTGAAGCTTTCTTT. It encodes CASWRGQGQTEAFF. The chain links TRBV5-1 to TRBJ1-1; 9 bases are a match to TRBD1. The CDR3 extends over 14 amino acids. Germline CDR1 reads SGHRS; CDR2 reads YFSETQ. The trim removed 7 bases at V and 5 bases at J, leaving 9 bases unmatched.

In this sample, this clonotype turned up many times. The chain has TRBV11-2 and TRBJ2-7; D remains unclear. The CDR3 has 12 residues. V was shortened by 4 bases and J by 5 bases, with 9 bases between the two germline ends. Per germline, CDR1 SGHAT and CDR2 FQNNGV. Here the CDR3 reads CASSSLMNEQYF. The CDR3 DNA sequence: TGTGCCAGCAGCTCCCTGATGAACGAGCAGTACTTC.